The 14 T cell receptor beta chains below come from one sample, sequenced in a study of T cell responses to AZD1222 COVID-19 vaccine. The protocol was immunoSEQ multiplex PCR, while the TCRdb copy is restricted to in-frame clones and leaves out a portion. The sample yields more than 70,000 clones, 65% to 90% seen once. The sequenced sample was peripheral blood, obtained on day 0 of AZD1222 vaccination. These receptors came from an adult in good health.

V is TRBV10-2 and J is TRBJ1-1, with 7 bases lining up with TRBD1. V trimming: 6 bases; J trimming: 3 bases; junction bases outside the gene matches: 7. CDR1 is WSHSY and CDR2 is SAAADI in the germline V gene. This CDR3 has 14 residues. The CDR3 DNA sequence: TGCGCCAGCAGGGAAACAGGGGACGACACTGAAGCTTTCTTT. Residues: CASRETGDDTEAFF.

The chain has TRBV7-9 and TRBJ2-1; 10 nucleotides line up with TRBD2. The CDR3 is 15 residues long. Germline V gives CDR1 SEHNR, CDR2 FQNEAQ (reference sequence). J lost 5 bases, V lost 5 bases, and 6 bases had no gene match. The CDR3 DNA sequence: TGTGCCAGCAGCCCAGGACTAGCGGATAACAATGAGCAGTTCTTC. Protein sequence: CASSPGLADNNEQFF.

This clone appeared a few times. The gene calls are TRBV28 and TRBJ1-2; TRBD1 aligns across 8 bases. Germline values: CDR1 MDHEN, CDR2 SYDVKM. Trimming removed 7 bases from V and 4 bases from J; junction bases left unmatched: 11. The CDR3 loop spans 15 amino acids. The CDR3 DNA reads TGTGCCAGCACCCATTCAGGGGGCGCCGGCTATGGCTACACCTTC. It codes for CASTHSGGAGYGYTF.

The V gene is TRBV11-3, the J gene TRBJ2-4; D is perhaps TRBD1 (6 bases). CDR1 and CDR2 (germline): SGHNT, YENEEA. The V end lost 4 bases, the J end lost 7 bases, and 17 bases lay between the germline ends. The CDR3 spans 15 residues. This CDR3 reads CASSSATGLVNIQYF. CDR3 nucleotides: TGTGCCAGCAGCTCAGCTACAGGGCTGGTGAACATTCAGTACTTC.

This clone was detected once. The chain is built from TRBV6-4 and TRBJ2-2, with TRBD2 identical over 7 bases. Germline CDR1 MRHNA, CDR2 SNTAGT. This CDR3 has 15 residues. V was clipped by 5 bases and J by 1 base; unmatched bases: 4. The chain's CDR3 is CASSSLAGNTGELFF. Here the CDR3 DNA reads TGTGCCAGCAGTTCTTTAGCGGGGAACACCGGGGAGCTGTTTTTT.

Here the CDR3 reads CASGQGEGYTF. DNA for the CDR3: TGTGCCAGCGGGCAGGGGGAGGGCTACACCTTC. This sequence joins TRBV12-3 or TRBV12-4 and TRBJ1-2, with 7 positions matching TRBD1. Losses at the gene ends were 8 bases for V and 8 bases for J; bases not matched to a gene: 5. CDR3 size: 11 residues.

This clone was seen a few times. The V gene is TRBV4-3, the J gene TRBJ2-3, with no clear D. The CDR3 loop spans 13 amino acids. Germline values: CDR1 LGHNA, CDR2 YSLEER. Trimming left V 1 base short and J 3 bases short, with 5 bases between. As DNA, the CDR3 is TGCGCCAGCAGCCAAGGTCTAACAGATACGCAGTATTTT. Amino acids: CASSQGLTDTQYF.

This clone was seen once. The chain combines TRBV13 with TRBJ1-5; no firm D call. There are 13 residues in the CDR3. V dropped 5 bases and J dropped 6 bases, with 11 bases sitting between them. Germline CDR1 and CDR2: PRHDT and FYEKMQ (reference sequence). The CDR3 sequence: CASSNLGFQPQHF. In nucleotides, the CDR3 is TGTGCCAGCAGCAATTTGGGGTTTCAGCCCCAGCATTTT.

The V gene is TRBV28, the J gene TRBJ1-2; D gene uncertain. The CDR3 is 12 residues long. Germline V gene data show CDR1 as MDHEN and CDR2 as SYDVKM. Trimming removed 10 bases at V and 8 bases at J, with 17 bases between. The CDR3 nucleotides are TGTGCCACCTATAGGGTCCCGGGAGGCTACACCTTC. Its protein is CATYRVPGGYTF.

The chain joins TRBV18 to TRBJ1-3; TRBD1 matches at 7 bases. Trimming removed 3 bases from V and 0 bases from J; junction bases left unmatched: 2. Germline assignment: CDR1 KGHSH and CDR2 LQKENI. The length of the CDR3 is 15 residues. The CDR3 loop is CASSPGQSSGNTIYF. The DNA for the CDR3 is TGTGCCAGCTCACCGGGACAGAGCTCTGGAAACACCATATATTTT.

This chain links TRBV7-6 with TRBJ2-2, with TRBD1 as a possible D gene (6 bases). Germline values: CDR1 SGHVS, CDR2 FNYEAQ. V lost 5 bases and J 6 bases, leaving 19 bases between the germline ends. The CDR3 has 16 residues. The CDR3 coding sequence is TGTGCCAGCAGCGAGACCACAGGGATGGGGGCCGGGGAGCTGTTTTTT. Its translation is CASSETTGMGAGELFF.

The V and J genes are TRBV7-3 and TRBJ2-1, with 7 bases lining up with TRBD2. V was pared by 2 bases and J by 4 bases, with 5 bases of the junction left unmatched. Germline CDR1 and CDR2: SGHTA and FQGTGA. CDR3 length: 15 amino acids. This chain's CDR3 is CASSLAAGPYNEQFF. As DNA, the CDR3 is TGTGCCAGCAGCTTAGCAGCGGGACCTTACAATGAGCAGTTCTTC.

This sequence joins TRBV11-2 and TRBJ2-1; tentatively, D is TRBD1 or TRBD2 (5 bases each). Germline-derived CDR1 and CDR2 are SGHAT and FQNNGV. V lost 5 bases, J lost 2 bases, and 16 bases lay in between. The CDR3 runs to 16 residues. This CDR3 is CASSPLRGAAYNEQFF. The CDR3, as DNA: TGTGCCAGCAGCCCCCTTCGAGGGGCAGCCTACAATGAGCAGTTCTTC.

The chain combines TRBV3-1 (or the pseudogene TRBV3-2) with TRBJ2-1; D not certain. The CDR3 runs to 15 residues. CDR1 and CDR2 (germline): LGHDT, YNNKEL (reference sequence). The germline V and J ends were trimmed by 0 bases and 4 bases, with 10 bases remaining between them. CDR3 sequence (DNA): TGTGCCAGCAGCCAAGATGAGTCCCTATACAATGAGCAGTTCTTC. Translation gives CASSQDESLYNEQFF.